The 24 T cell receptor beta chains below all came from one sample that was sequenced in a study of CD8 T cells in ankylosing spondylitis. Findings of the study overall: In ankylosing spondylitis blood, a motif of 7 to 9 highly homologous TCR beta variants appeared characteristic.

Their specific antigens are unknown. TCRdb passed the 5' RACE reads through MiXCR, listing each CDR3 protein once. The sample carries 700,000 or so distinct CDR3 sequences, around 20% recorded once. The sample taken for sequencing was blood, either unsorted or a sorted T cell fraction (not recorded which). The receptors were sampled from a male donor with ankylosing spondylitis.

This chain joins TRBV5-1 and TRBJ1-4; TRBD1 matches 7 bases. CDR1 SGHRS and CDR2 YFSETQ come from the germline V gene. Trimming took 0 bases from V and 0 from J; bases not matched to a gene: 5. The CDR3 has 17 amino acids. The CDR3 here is CASSLGGTVATNEKLFF. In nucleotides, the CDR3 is TGCGCCAGCAGCTTGGGGGGGACAGTTGCAACTAATGAAAAACTGTTTTTT.

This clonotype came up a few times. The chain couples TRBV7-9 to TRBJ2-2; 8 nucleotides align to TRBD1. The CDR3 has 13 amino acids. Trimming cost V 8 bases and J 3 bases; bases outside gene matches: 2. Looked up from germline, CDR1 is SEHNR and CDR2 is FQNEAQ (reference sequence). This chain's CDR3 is CASWTGYTGELFF. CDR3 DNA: TGTGCCAGCTGGACAGGGTACACCGGGGAGCTGTTTTTT.

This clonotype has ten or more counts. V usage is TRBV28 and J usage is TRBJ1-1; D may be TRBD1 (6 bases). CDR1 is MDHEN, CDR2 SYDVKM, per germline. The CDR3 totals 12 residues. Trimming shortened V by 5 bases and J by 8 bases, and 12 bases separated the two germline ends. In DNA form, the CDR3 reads TGTGCCAGCAGTCTCCTTGGACAGGAAGCTTTCTTT. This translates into CASSLLGQEAFF.

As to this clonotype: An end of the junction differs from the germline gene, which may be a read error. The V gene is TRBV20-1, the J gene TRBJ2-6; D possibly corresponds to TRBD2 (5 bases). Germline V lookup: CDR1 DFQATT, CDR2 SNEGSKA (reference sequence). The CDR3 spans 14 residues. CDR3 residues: CSARGLTGANVLTF. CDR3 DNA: TGCAGTGCGAGAGGGCTGACTGGGGCCAACGTCCTGACTTTC.

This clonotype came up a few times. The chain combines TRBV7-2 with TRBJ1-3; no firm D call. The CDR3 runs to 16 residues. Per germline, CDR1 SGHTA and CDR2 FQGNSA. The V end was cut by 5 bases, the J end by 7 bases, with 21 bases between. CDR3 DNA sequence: TGTGCCAGCAGCCCCTCGGGGTCTAGTAGTGGGAACACCATATATTTT. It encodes CASSPSGSSSGNTIYF.

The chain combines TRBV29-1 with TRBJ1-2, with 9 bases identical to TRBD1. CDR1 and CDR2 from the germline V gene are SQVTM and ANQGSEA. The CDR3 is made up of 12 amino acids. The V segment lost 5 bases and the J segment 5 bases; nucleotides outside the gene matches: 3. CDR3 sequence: CSVPGQGYGYTF. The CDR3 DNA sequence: TGCAGCGTTCCGGGACAGGGTTATGGCTACACCTTC.

CDR3 region: CASRPGLARRDTQYF. Written as DNA, the CDR3 is TGTGCCAGCAGACCGGGACTAGCGAGAAGGGATACGCAGTATTTT. The rearrangement links TRBV6-2 or TRBV6-3 to TRBJ2-3, with 10 bases matching TRBD2. CDR1 and CDR2 from the germline V gene are MNHEY and SVGEGT. Losses at the gene ends were 6 bases for V and 6 bases for J; bases not matched to a gene: 9. There are 15 residues in the CDR3.

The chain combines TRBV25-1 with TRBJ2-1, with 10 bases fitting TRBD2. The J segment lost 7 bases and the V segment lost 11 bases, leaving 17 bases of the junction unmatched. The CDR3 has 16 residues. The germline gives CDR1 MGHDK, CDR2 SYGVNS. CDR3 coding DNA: TGTGCCTCCCCTAGCGGGAGCGGGGGGGGTCTTAATGAGCAGTTCTTC. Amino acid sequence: CASPSGSGGGLNEQFF.

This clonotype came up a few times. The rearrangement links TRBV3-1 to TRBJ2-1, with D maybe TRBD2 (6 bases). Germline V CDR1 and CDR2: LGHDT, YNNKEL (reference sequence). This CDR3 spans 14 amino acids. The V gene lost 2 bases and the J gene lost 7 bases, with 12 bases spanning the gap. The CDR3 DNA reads TGTGCCAGCAGCCAACGACTGGCGGGGAATGAGCAGTTCTTC. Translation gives CASSQRLAGNEQFF.

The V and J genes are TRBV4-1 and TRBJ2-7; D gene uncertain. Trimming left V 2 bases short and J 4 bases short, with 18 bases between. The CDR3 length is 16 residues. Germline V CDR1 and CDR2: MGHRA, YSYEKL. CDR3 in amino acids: CASSQMEKVDLYEQYF. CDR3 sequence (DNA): TGCGCCAGCAGCCAAATGGAGAAAGTGGACCTTTACGAGCAGTACTTC.

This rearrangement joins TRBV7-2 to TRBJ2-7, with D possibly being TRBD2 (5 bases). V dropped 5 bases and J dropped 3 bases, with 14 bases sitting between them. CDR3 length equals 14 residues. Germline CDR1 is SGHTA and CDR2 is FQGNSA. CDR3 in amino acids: CASSTTPGNYEQYF. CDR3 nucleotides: TGTGCCAGCAGCACAACTCCGGGGAACTACGAGCAGTACTTC.

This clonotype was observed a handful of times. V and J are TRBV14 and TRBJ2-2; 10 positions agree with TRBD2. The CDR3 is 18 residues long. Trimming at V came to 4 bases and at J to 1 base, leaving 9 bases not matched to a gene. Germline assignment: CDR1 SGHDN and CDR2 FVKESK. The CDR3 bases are TGTGCCAGCAGCCTTAGGACTAGCGGACACTGGAACACCGGGGAGCTGTTTTTT. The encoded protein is CASSLRTSGHWNTGELFF. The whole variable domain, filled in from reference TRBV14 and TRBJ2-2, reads EAGVTQFPSHSVIEKGQTVTLRCDPISGHDNLYWYRRVMGKEIKFLLHFVKESKQDESGMPNNRFLAERTGGTYSTLKVQPAELEDSGVYFCASSLRTSGHWNTGELFFGEGSRLTVL.

CDR3 residues: CASSVRQDVSNQPQHF. In nucleotides, the CDR3 is TGTGCCAGCAGTGTTCGGCAGGATGTTAGCAATCAGCCCCAGCATTTT. The chain recombines TRBV6-1 with TRBJ1-5; D is ambiguous. The CDR3 contains 16 residues. V gave up 4 bases and J gave up 0 bases, with 13 bases separating them. The germline gives CDR1 MNHNS, CDR2 SASEGT.

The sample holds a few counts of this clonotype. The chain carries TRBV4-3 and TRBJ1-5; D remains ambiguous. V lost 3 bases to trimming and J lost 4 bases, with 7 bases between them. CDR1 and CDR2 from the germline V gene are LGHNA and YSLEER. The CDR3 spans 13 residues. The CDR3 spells CASSQESNQPQHF. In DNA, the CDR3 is TGCGCCAGCAGCCAGGAATCGAATCAGCCCCAGCATTTT.

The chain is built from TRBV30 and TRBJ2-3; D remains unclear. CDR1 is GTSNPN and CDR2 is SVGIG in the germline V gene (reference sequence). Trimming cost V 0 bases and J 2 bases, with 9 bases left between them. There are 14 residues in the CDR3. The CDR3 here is CAWSVLPTTDTQYF. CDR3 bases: TGTGCCTGGAGTGTACTCCCCACCACAGATACGCAGTATTTT.

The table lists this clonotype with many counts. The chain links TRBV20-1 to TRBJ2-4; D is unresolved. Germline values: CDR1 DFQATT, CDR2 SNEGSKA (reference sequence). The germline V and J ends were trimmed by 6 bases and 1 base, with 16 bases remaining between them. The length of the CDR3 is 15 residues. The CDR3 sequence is CSAAVGGRAKNIQYF. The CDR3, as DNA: TGCAGTGCCGCAGTTGGTGGGCGGGCCAAAAACATTCAGTACTTC.

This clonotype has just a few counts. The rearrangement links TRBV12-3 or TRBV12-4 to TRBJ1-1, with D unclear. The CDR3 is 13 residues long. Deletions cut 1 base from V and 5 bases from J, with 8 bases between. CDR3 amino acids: CASSLGLRTEAFF. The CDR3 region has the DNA TGTGCCAGCAGTTTAGGCCTTCGGACTGAAGCTTTCTTT.

DNA of the CDR3: TGTGCCAGCAGCGACTCCAGGGTAAAGGGTAGCTCTCATGAGCAGTTCTTC. This translates into CASSDSRVKGSSHEQFF. V usage is TRBV7-3 and J usage is TRBJ2-1, with D possibly matching TRBD1 (5 bases). V lost 5 bases and J 8 bases, leaving 25 bases between the germline ends. Germline V gene lookup returns CDR1 SGHTA and CDR2 FQGTGA. This CDR3 comprises 17 residues.

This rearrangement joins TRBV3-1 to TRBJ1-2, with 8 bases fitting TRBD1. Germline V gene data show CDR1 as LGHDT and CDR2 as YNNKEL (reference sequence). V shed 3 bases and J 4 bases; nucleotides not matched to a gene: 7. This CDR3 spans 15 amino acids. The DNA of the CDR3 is TGTGCCAGCAGCCACCTGGACAGGGTGGCCTATGGCTACACCTTC. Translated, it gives CASSHLDRVAYGYTF.

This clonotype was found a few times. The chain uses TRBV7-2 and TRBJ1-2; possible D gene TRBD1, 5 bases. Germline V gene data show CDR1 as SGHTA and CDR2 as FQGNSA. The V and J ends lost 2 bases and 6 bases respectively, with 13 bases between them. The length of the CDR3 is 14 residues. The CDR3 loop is CASSLQGLEDGYTF. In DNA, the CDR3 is TGTGCCAGCAGCTTACAGGGACTTGAAGATGGCTACACCTTC.

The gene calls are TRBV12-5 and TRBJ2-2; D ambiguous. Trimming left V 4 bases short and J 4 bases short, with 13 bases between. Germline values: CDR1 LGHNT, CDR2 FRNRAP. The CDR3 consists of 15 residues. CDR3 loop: CASGSLQRSTGELFF. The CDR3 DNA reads TGTGCTAGTGGTTCCCTACAGAGATCCACCGGGGAGCTGTTTTTT.

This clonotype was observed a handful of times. The CDR3 DNA reads as TGTGCCAGCAGTGGCACAGGGGTACAAGAGACCCAGTACTTC. This gives the protein CASSGTGVQETQYF. J is TRBJ2-5 and V is TRBV28, with 7 bases lining up with TRBD1. The germline gives CDR1 MDHEN, CDR2 SYDVKM. J was trimmed by 2 bases and V by 5 bases; bases with no gene match: 5. CDR3 length equals 14 residues.

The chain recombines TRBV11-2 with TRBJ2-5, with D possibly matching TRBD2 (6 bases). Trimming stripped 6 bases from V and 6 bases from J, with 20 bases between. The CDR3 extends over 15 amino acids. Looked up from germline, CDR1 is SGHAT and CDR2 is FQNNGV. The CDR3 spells CASSLWGEVAKTQYF. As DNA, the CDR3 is TGTGCCAGCAGTCTCTGGGGGGAAGTCGCAAAGACCCAGTACTTC.

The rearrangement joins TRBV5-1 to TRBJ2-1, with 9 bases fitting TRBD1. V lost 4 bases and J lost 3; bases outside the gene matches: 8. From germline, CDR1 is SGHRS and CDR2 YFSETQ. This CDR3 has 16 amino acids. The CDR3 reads CASSPFTGGGYNEQFF. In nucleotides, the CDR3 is TGCGCCAGCAGCCCATTTACAGGGGGCGGCTACAATGAGCAGTTCTTC.